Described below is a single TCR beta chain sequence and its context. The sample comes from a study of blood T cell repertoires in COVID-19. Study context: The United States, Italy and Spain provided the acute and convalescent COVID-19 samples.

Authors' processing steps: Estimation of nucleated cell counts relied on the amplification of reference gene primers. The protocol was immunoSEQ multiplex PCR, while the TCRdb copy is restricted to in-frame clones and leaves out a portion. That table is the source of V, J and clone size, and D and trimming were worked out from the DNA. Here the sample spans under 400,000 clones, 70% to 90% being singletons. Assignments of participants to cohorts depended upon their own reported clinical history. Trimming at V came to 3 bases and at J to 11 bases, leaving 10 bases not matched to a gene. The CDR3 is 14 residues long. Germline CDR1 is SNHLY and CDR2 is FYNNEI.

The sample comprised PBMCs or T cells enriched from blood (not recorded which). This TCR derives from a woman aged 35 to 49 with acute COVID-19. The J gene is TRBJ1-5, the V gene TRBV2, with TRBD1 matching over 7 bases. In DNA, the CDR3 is TGTGCCAGCAGTGATCGTGACAGGGCTATGGCCCAGCATTTT. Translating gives CASSDRDRAMAQHF.